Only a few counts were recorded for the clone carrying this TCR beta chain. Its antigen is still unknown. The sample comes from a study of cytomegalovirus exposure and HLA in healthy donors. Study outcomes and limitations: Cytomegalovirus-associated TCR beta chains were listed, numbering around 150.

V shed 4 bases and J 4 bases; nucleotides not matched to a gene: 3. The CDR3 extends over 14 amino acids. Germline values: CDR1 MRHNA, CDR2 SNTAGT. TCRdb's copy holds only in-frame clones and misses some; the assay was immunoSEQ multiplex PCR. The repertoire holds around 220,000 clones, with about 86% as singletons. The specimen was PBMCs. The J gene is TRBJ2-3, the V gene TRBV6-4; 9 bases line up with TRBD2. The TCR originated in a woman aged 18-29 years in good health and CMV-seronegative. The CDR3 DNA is TGTGCCAGCAGTGGAGTAGCGGGAGCAGATACGCAGTATTTT. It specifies CASSGVAGADTQYF.